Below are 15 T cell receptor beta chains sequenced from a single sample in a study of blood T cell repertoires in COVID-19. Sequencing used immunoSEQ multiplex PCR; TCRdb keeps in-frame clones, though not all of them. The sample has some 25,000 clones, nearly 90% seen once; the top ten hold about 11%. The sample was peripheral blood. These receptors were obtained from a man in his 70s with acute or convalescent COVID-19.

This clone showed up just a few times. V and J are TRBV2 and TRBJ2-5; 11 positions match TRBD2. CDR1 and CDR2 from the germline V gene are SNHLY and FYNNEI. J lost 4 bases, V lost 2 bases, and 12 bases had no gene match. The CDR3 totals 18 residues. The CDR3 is CASSEFPPLAGGRETQYF. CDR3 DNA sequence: TGTGCCAGCAGTGAATTTCCTCCCCTAGCGGGAGGACGAGAGACCCAGTACTTC.

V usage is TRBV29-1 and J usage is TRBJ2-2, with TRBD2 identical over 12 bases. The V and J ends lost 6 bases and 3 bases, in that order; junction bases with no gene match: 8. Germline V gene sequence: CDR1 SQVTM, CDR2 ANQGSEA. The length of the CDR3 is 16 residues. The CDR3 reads CSVARRLAGDTGELFF. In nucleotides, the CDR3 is TGCAGCGTCGCTCGGAGACTAGCGGGAGACACCGGGGAGCTGTTTTTT.

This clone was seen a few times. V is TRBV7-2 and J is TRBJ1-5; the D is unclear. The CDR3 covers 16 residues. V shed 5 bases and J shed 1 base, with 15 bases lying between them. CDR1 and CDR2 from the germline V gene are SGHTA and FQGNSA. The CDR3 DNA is TGTGCCAGCAGCCCGCCTCCGGGTGGGAGCAATCAGCCCCAGCATTTT. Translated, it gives CASSPPPGGSNQPQHF.

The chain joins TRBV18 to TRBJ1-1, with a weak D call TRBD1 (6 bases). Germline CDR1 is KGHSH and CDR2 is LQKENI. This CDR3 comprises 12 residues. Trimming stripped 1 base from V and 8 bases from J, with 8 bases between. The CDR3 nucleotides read TGTGCCAGCTCACCACAAGACAGGGAAGCTTTCTTT. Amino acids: CASSPQDREAFF.

The CDR3 here is CASSPQGPLNTEAFF. The CDR3 coding sequence is TGTGCCAGCAGTCCTCAGGGCCCTTTGAACACTGAAGCTTTCTTT. This sequence joins TRBV2 and TRBJ1-1, with D tentatively TRBD1 (5 bases). This CDR3 is 15 amino acids long. CDR1 and CDR2 from the germline V gene are SNHLY and FYNNEI. The V and J ends lost 5 bases and 0 bases respectively, with 13 bases between them.

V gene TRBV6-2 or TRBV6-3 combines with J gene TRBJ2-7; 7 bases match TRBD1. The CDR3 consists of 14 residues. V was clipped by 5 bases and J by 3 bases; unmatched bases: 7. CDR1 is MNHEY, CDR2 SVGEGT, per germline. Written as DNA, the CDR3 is TGTGCCAGCAGTCTGGTCGGGACAGTCTACGAGCAGTACTTC. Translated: CASSLVGTVYEQYF.

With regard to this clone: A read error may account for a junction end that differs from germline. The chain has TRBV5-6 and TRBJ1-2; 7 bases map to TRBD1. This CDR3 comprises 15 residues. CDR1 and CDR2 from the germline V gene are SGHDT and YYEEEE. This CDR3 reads CASSLASGGPDGYTF. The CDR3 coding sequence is TGTGCCAGCAGCTTGGCTTCAGGGGGTCCGGATGGGTACACCTTC. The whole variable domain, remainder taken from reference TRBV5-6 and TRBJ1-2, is DAGVTQSPTHLIKTRGQQVTLRCSPKSGHDTVSWYQQALGQGPQFIFQYYEEEERQRGNFPDRFSGHQFPNYSSELNVNALLLGDSALYLCASSLASGGPDGYTFGSGTRLTVV.

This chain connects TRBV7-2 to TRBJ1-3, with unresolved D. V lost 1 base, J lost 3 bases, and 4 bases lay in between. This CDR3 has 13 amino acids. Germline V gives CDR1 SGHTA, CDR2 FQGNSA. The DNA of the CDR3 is TGTGCCAGCAGCTTAGAGCGTGGAAACACCATATATTTT. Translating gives CASSLERGNTIYF.

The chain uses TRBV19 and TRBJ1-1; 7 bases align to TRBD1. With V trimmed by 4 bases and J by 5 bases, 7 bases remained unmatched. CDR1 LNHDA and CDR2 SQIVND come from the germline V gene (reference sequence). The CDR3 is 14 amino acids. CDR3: CASSNSRGQTEAFF. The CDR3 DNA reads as TGTGCCAGTAGTAATTCGAGGGGGCAAACTGAAGCTTTCTTT. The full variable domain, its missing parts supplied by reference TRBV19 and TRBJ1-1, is DGGITQSPKYLFRKEGQNVTLSCEQNLNHDAMYWYRQDPGQGLRLIYYSQIVNDFQKGDIAEGYSVSREKKESFPLTVTSAQKNPTAFYLCASSNSRGQTEAFFGQGTRLTVV.

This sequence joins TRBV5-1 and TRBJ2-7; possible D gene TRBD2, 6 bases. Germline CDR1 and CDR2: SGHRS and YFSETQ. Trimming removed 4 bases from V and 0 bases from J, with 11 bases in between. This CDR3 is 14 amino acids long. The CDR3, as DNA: TGCGCCAGCAGCATGGGACTGGACTCCTACGAGCAGTACTTC. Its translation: CASSMGLDSYEQYF.

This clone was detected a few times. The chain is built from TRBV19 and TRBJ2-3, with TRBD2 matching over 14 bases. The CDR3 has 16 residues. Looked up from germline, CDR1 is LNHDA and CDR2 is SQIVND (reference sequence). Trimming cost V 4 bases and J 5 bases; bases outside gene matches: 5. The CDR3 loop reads CASSTRLAGGIDTQYF. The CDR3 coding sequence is TGTGCCAGTAGTACCAGACTAGCGGGAGGGATAGATACGCAGTATTTT.

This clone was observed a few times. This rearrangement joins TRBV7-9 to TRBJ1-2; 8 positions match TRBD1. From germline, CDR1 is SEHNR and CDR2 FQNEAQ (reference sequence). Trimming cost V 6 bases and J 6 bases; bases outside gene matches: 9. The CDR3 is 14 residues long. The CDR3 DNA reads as TGTGCCAGCAGTCATCCAGGGGGCGTCGATGGCTACACCTTC. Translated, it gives CASSHPGGVDGYTF.

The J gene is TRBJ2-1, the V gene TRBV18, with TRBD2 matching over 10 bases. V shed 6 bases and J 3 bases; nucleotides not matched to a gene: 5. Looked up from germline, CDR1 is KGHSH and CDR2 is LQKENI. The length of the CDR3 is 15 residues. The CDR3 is CASSPLAGVYNEQFF. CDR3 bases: TGTGCCAGCTCGCCCCTAGCGGGGGTCTACAATGAGCAGTTCTTC.

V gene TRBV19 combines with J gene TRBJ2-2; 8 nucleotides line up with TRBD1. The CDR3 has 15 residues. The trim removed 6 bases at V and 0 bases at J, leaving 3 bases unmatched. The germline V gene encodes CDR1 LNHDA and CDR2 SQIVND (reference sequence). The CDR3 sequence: CASRAGQANTGELFF. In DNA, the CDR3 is TGTGCCAGTAGGGCGGGACAGGCGAACACCGGGGAGCTGTTTTTT.

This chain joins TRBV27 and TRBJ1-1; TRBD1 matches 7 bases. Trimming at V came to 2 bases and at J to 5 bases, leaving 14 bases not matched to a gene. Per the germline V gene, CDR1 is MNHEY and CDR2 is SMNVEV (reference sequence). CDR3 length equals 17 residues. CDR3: CASSLRQTGNAGTEAFF. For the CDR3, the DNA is TGTGCCAGCAGTTTACGCCAGACAGGGAATGCGGGGACTGAAGCTTTCTTT.